Below, 20 T cell receptor beta chains from the same sample are listed, as sequenced in a study of a mutant IDH1 vaccine in newly diagnosed glioma. These receptors have no identified antigens. The time point denotes: week 35, safety follow-up. What each vaccine dose contained was 300 ug of mutant IDH1 20-mer peptide, accompanied by topical imiquimod. Generated by immunoSEQ multiplex PCR, the TCRdb table keeps only in-frame clones and is missing some. The table lists around 40,000 clones, roughly nine tenths of them singletons. The material was PBMCs, obtained from a glioma patient whose treatment included an IDH1 peptide vaccine. The receptors here all came from a man aged 35 to 55 with glioma.

J is TRBJ2-7 and V is TRBV6-5; D remains unclear. The CDR3 loop spans 14 amino acids. CDR1 is MNHEY and CDR2 is SVGAGI in the germline V gene. V was pared by 0 bases and J by 2 bases, with 8 bases between. CDR3 bases: TGTGCCAGCAGTTACTCGCAACACACCTACGAGCAGTACTTC. Protein sequence: CASSYSQHTYEQYF.

The chain has TRBV12-5 and TRBJ2-1, with TRBD2 identical over 8 bases. This CDR3 spans 20 amino acids. Germline V gives CDR1 LGHNT, CDR2 FRNRAP. V shed 0 bases, J shed 6 bases, and the junction held 19 bases outside the gene matches. CDR3 coding DNA: TGTGCTAGTGGTTTGGTTGCGGTTTCGGTAGCGGGGACGAACCCCAATGAGCAGTTCTTC. Amino acids: CASGLVAVSVAGTNPNEQFF.

The gene calls are TRBV5-4 and TRBJ1-2; no firm D call. Trimming left V 3 bases short and J 0 bases short, with 6 bases between. The CDR3 runs 13 residues. CDR1 is SGHNT, CDR2 YYREEE, per germline (reference sequence). DNA for the CDR3: TGTGCCAGCAGCTCTGAGTCTAACTATGGCTACACCTTC. Translated: CASSSESNYGYTF.

J is TRBJ1-1 and V is TRBV20-1; no reliable D call. Germline lookup yields CDR1 DFQATT and CDR2 SNEGSKA (reference sequence). V was shortened by 2 bases and J by 5 bases, with 3 bases between the two germline ends. There are 10 residues in the CDR3. For the CDR3, the DNA is TGCAGTGCTAGATGGACTGAAGCTTTCTTT. It yields the protein CSARWTEAFF.

The chain has TRBV5-1 and TRBJ1-1; the match to TRBD1 covers 8 bases. Germline V gives CDR1 SGHRS, CDR2 YFSETQ. The V and J ends lost 4 bases and 1 base, in that order; junction bases with no gene match: 9. The CDR3 spans 16 residues. The CDR3 reads CASSGTGGRRNTEAFF. CDR3 sequence (DNA): TGCGCCAGCAGCGGAACAGGGGGGAGACGGAACACTGAAGCTTTCTTT.

The rearrangement uses TRBV15 and TRBJ2-7, with a possible D match to TRBD1 (5 bases). Trimming took 0 bases from V and 12 from J, leaving 18 bases between them. Germline V gene data show CDR1 as LNHNV and CDR2 as YYDKDF (reference sequence). The CDR3 sequence is 14 residues long. CDR3 coding DNA: TGTGCCACCAGCAGAGATTTAGTGACAGCCGGTCCGTACTTC. Translated, it gives CATSRDLVTAGPYF.

This clone occurred once. V is TRBV11-2 and J is TRBJ2-7; D is tentatively TRBD1 or TRBD2 (5 bases each). CDR3 size: 15 residues. Germline V gene data show CDR1 as SGHAT and CDR2 as FQNNGV. V shed 1 base and J shed 3 bases, with 13 bases lying between them. CDR3 sequence: CASSLGPGPLYEQYF. CDR3 nucleotide sequence: TGTGCCAGCAGCTTAGGCCCGGGACCGCTCTACGAGCAGTACTTC.

The chain links TRBV7-9 to TRBJ2-7; D possibly corresponds to TRBD2 (5 bases). This CDR3 is 14 amino acids long. Germline V gene sequence: CDR1 SEHNR, CDR2 FQNEAQ (reference sequence). V lost 4 bases and J lost 2, with 12 bases in between. CDR3 coding DNA: TGTGCCAGCAGCTCACAGACTAAACCCTACGAGCAGTACTTC. Residues: CASSSQTKPYEQYF.

This chain links TRBV11-1 with TRBJ1-3, with TRBD1 as a possible D gene (6 bases). The CDR3 consists of 15 residues. Trimming stripped 6 bases from V and 2 bases from J, with 14 bases between. Germline V gene lookup returns CDR1 SGHAT and CDR2 FQDESV (reference sequence). This CDR3 is CASSSLQGTGNTIYF. In nucleotides, the CDR3 is TGTGCCAGCAGTTCACTCCAGGGGACTGGAAACACCATATATTTT.

The chain's CDR3 is CASSHIPGDEQFF. The CDR3 DNA reads TGTGCCAGCAGTCATATACCGGGCGATGAGCAGTTCTTC. The J gene is TRBJ2-1, the V gene TRBV6-6; D is unresolved. Germline assignment: CDR1 MNHNY and CDR2 SVGAGI (reference sequence). The CDR3 is made up of 13 amino acids. V lost 5 bases and J 8 bases, leaving 13 bases between the germline ends.

The rearrangement links TRBV5-1 to TRBJ2-5; tentatively, D is TRBD2 (6 bases). The CDR3 runs 15 residues. Trimming cost V 4 bases and J 1 base, with 14 bases left between them. The V gene's germline CDR1 is SGHRS and CDR2 YFSETQ. The CDR3 sequence: CASSQNTGSQETQYF. CDR3 sequence (DNA): TGCGCCAGCAGCCAAAATACCGGGAGCCAAGAGACCCAGTACTTC.

The chain combines TRBV11-3 with TRBJ2-4; D unresolved. CDR1 is SGHNT, CDR2 YENEEA, per germline. The CDR3 has 15 amino acids. V was trimmed by 5 bases and J by 0 bases, leaving 11 bases between them. CDR3 region: CASSGNTQAKNIQYF. In nucleotides, the CDR3 is TGTGCCAGCAGCGGAAACACGCAAGCCAAAAACATTCAGTACTTC.

This clone occurred once. The J gene is TRBJ2-5, the V gene TRBV19, with D perhaps matching TRBD1 or TRBD2 (6 bases each). CDR3 length: 14 residues. CDR1 is LNHDA, CDR2 SQIVND, per germline (reference sequence). V was shortened by 2 bases and J by 6 bases, with 13 bases between the two germline ends. The CDR3: CASSISEGGQTQYF. The CDR3 coding sequence is TGTGCCAGTAGTATATCGGAGGGGGGACAGACCCAGTACTTC.

The V call is TRBV7-9, the J call TRBJ1-2; D is uncertain. CDR1 and CDR2 from the germline V gene are SEHNR and FQNEAQ (reference sequence). Between the trimmed V and J ends, which lost 5 bases and 8 bases, there was a span of 21 bases. The CDR3 consists of 15 residues. The CDR3, as DNA: TGTGCCAGCAGCCGTCATTCTAGATGGGCGGAGGGCTACACCTTC. Translation: CASSRHSRWAEGYTF.

This clone was observed a few times. The chain combines TRBV4-3 with TRBJ2-6, with TRBD2 as a possible D gene (5 bases). The V gene lost 4 bases and the J gene lost 0 bases, with 10 bases spanning the gap. The germline V gene encodes CDR1 LGHNA and CDR2 YSLEER. This CDR3 is 16 amino acids long. The DNA of the CDR3 is TGCGCCAGCAGCCTAAGAGGAGGCTCTGGGGCCAACGTCCTGACTTTC. Translating it yields CASSLRGGSGANVLTF.

J is TRBJ1-1 and V is TRBV4-2; 7 bases map to TRBD1. This CDR3 has 15 amino acids. Germline V lookup: CDR1 LGHNA, CDR2 YNFKEQ. With V trimmed by 3 bases and J by 3 bases, 7 bases remained unmatched. This chain's CDR3 is CASSHTGQEDTEAFF. Written as DNA, the CDR3 is TGTGCCAGCAGCCACACCGGACAGGAGGACACTGAAGCTTTCTTT.

This clone was detected a few times. The rearrangement links TRBV10-3 to TRBJ1-1; D is possibly TRBD1 (5 bases). The CDR3 is 13 residues long. Germline loops: CDR1 ENHRY, CDR2 SYGVKD. Trimming shortened V by 4 bases and J by 2 bases, and 8 bases separated the two germline ends. CDR3 region: CAISGGYNTEAFF. CDR3 in DNA: TGTGCCATCAGTGGGGGGTACAACACTGAAGCTTTCTTT.

The chain carries TRBV7-2 and TRBJ1-2, with no clear D. CDR3 size: 14 residues. V shed 1 base and J shed 1 base, with 7 bases lying between them. The germline gives CDR1 SGHTA, CDR2 FQGNSA. CDR3 loop: CASSLGRVNYGYTF. In DNA form, the CDR3 reads TGTGCCAGCAGCTTAGGGAGGGTTAACTATGGCTACACCTTC. Complete variable domain (other parts from reference TRBV7-2 and TRBJ1-2): GAGVSQSPSNKVTEKGKDVELRCDPISGHTALYWYRQSLGQGLEFLIYFQGNSAPDKSGLPSDRFSAERTGGSVSTLTIQRTQQEDSAVYLCASSLGRVNYGYTFGSGTRLTVV.

This chain connects TRBV27 to TRBJ1-5, with D unclear. Trimming cost V 2 bases and J 1 base, with 6 bases left between them. Germline loops: CDR1 MNHEY, CDR2 SMNVEV (reference sequence). The CDR3 extends over 14 amino acids. The CDR3: CASSLLGSNQPQHF. The CDR3 bases are TGTGCCAGCAGTTTACTGGGCAGCAATCAGCCCCAGCATTTT.

In its sample, this clone was seen once. This chain connects TRBV7-9 to TRBJ2-5; 9 bases align to TRBD2. The J call is uncertain, as TRBJ2-7 better fits the DNA end. CDR1 is SEHNR, CDR2 FQNEAQ, per germline (reference sequence). The CDR3 has 16 residues. The CDR3 spells CASSLSGGRGSYEQYF. CDR3 nucleotides: TGTGCCAGCAGCTTGTCTGGCGGGAGGGGGTCCTACGAGCAGTACTTC.